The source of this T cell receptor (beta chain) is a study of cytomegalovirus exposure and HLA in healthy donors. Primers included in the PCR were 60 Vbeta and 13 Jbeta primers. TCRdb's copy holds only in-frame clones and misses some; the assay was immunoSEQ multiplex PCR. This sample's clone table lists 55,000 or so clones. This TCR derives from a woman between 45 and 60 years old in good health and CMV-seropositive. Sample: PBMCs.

As DNA, the CDR3 is TGCGCCAGCAGCTCCGAGGGAGACAATGAGCAGTTCTTC. Translated: CASSSEGDNEQFF. This chain uses TRBV5-1 with TRBJ2-1; tentatively, D is TRBD2 (5 bases). V shed 3 bases and J shed 5 bases, with 9 bases lying between them. Per germline, CDR1 SGHRS and CDR2 YFSETQ. The CDR3 extends over 13 amino acids.